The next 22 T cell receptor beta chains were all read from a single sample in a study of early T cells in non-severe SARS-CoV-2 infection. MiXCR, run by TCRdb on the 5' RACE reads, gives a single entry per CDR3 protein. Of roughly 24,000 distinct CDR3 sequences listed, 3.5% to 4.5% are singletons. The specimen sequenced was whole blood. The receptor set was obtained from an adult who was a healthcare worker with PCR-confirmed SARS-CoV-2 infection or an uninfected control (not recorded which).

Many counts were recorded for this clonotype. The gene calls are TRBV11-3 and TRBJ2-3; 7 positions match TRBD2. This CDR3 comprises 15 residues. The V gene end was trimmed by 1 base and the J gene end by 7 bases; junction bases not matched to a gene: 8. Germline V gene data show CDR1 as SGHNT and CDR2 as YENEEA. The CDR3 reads CASSLGGGRLNTQYF. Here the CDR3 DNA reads TGTGCCAGCAGCTTAGGAGGCGGGAGATTAAATACGCAGTATTTT.

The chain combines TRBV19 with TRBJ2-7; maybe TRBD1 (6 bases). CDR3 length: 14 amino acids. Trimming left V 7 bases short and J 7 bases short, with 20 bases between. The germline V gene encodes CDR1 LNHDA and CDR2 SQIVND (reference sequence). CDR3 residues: CASNTDSSGGEQYF. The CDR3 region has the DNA TGTGCCAGTAACACGGACAGCTCCGGAGGTGAGCAGTACTTC.

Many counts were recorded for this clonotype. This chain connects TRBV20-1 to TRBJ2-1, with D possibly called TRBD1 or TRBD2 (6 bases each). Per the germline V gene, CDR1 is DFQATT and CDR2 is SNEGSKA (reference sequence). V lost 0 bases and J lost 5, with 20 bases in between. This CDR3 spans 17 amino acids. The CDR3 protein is CSARDSRAAGTHNEQFF. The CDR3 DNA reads TGCAGTGCTAGAGATAGTCGTGCGGCGGGGACACACAATGAGCAGTTCTTC.

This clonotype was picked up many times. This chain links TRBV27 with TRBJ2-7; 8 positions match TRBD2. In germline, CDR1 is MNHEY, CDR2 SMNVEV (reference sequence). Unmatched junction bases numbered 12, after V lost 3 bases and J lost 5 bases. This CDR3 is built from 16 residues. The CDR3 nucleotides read TGTGCCAGCAGTTTTACGGGAGGGAACTACCCTAACGAGCAGTACTTC. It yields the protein CASSFTGGNYPNEQYF.

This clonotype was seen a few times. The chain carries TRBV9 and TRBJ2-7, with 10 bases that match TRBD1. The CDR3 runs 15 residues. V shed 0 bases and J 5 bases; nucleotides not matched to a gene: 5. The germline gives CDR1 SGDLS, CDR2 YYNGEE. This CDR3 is CASSVAGTGVDEQYF. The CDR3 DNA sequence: TGTGCCAGCAGCGTAGCCGGGACAGGGGTCGACGAGCAGTACTTC.

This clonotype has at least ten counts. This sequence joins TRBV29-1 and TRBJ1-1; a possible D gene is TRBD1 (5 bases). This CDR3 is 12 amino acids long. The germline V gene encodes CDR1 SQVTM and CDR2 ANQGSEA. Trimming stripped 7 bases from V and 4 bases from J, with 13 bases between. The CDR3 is CSARRDGTEAFF. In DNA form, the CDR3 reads TGCAGCGCTCGCCGGGACGGCACTGAAGCTTTCTTT. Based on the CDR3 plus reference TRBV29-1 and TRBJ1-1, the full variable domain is SAVISQKPSRDICQRGTSLTIQCQVDSQVTMMFWYRQQPGQSLTLIATANQGSEATYESGFVIDKFPISRPNLTFSTLTVSNMSPEDSSIYLCSARRDGTEAFFGQGTRLTVV.

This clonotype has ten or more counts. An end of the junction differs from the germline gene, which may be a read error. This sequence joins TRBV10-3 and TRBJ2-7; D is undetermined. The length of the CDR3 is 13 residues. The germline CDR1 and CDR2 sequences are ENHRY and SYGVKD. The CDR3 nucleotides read TGTGCCATCAGTGAGCCCGGGCTAGTACATCCCCTCTTC. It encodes CAISEPGLVHPLF.

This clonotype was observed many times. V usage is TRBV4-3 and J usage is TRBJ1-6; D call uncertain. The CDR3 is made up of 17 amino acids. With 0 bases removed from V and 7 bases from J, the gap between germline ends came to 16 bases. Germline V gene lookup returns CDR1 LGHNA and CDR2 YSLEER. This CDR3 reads CASSQEYRLGQNSPLHF. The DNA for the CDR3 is TGCGCCAGCAGCCAAGAGTATCGGCTGGGCCAAAATTCACCCCTCCACTTT.

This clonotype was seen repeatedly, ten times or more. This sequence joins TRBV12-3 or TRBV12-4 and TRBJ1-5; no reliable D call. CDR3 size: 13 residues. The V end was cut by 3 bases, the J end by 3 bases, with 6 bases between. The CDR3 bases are TGTGCCAGCAGTTTGGATCCCAATCAGCCCCAGCATTTT. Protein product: CASSLDPNQPQHF.

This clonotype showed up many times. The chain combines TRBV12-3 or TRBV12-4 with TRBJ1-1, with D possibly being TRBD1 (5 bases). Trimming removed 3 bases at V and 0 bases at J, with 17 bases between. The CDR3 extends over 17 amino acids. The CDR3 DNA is TGTGCCAGCAGTTTTTCTGGACAAGTGTGGGTGAACACTGAAGCTTTCTTT. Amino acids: CASSFSGQVWVNTEAFF.

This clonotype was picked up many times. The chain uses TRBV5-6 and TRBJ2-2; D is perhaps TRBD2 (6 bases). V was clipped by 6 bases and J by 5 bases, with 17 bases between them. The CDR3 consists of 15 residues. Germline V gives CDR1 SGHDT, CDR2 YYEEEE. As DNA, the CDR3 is TGTGCCAGCAACCGGGGACTGGAGCTTACCGGGGAGCTGTTTTTT. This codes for CASNRGLELTGELFF.

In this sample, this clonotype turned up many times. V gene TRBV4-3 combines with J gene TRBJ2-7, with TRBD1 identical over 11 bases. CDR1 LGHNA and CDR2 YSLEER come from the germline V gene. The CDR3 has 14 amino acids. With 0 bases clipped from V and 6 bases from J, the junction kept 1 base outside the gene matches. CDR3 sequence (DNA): TGCGCCAGCAGCCAAGAGGGGACAGGGGGCGAGCAGTACTTC. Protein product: CASSQEGTGGEQYF.

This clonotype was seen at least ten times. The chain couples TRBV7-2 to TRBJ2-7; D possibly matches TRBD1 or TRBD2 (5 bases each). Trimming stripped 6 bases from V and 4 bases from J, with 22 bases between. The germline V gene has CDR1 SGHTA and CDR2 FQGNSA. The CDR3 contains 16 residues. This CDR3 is CASSPISRQGGYEQYF. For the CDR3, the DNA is TGTGCCAGCAGTCCTATCTCTAGGCAGGGCGGGTACGAGCAGTACTTC.

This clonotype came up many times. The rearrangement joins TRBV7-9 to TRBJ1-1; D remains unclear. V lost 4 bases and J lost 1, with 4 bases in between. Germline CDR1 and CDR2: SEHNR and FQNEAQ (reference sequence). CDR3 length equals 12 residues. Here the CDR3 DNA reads TGTGCCAGCAGCTGGGGGAACACTGAAGCTTTCTTT. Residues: CASSWGNTEAFF.

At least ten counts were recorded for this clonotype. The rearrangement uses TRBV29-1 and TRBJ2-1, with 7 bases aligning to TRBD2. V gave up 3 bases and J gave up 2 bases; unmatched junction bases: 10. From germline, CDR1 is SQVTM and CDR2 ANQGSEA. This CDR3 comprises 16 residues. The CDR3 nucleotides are TGCAGCGTTGAGGATATAGCGGGCCTAACCTACAATGAGCAGTTCTTC. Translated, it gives CSVEDIAGLTYNEQFF.

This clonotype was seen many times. The CDR3 protein is CASRGGALNTEAFF. The CDR3 DNA sequence: TGTGCCAGCAGGGGTGGGGCCTTGAACACTGAAGCTTTCTTT. V and J are TRBV6-6 and TRBJ1-1, with a tentative D call TRBD1 (5 bases). The V gene's germline CDR1 is MNHNY and CDR2 SVGAGI (reference sequence). CDR3 size: 14 residues. Trimming left V 6 bases short and J 0 bases short, with 11 bases between.

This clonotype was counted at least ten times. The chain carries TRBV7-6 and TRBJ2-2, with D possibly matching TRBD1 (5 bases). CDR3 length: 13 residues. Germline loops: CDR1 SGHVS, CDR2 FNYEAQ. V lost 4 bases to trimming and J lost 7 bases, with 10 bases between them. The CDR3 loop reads CASSSQGSGELFF. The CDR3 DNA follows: TGTGCCAGCAGCTCGCAGGGTAGCGGGGAGCTGTTTTTT.

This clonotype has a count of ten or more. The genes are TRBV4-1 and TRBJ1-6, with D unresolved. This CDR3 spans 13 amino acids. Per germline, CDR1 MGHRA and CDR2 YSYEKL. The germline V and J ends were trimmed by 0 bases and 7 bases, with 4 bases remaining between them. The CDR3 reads CASSQDFNSPLHF. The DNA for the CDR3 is TGCGCCAGCAGCCAAGACTTCAATTCACCCCTCCACTTT.

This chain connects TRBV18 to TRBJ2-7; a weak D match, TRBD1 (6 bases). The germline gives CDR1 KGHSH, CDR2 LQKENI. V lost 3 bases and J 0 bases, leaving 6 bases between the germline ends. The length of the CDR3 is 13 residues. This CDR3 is CASSPGASYEQYF. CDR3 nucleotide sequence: TGTGCCAGCTCACCGGGGGCCTCCTACGAGCAGTACTTC.

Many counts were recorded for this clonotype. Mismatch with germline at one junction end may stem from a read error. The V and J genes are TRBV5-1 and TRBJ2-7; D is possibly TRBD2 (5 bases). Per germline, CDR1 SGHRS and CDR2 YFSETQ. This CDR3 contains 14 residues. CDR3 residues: CASNLGYMGDEQYF. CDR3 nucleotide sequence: TGCGCCAGCAACTTGGGATATATGGGAGACGAGCAGTACTTC.

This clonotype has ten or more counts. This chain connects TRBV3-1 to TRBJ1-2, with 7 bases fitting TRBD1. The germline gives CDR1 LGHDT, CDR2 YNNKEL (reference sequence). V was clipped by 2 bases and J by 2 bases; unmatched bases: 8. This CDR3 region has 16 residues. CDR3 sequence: CASSQNVWGQNYGYTF. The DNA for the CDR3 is TGTGCCAGCAGCCAAAATGTCTGGGGACAGAACTATGGCTACACCTTC.

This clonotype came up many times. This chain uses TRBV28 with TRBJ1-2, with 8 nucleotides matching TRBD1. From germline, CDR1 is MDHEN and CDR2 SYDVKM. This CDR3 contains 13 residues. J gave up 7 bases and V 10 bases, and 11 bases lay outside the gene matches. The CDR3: CATGRLTGAGYTF. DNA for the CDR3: TGTGCCACCGGAAGGCTGACAGGGGCTGGCTACACCTTC.